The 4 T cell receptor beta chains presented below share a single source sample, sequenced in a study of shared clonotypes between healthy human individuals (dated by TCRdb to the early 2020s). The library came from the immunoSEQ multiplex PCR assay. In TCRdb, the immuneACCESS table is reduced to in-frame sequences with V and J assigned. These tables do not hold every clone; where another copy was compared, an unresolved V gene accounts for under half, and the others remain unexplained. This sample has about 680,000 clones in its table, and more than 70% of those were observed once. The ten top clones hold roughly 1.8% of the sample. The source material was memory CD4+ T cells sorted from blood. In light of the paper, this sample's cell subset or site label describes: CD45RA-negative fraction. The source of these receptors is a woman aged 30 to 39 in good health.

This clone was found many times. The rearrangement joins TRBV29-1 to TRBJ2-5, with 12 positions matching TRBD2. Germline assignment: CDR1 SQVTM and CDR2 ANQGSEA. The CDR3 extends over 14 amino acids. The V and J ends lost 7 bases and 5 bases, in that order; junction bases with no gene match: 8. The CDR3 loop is CSASSGRVLETQYF. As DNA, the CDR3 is TGCAGCGCCTCTAGCGGGAGGGTTTTGGAGACCCAGTACTTC.

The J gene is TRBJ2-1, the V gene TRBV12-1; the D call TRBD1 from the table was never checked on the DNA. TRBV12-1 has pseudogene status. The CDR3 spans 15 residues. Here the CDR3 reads CASSPRQGSYNEQFF. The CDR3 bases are TGTGCCAGCAGTCCGAGACAGGGCTCCTACAATGAGCAGTTCTTC.

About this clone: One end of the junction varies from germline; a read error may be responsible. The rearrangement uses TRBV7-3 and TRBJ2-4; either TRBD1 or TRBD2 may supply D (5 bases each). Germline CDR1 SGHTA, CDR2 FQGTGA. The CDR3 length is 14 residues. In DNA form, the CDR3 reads TGCGCCGAGGTGAGGGGCGATTCCAAAAACATTCAGTACTTC. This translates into CAEVRGDSKNIQYF.

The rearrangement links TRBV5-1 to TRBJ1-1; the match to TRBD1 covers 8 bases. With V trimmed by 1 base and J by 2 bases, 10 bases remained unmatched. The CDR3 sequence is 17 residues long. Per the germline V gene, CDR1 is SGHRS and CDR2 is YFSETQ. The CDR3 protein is CASSLTGGKRPNTEAFF. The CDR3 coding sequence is TGCGCCAGCAGCTTGACAGGGGGGAAGCGCCCTAACACTGAAGCTTTCTTT.